Reported below is one T cell receptor (beta chain). Per the original data handling: From reference gene primer amplification, estimates of nucleated cell counts were derived. Profiling relied on immunoSEQ multiplex PCR, and the TCRdb table lists in-frame clones only, not all of them. Clonal size and the V and J genes are those of that table, whereas D and trimming came from the DNA. The data show approximately 93,000 clones, with about three quarters seen just once and approximately 15% held by the top ten. Germline CDR1 and CDR2: MNHEY and SVGAGI. The CDR3 spans 15 residues. The J segment lost 1 base and the V segment lost 6 bases, leaving 7 bases of the junction unmatched. The sample belongs to a study of blood T cell repertoires in COVID-19. Study-wide context: There were acute and convalescent COVID-19 samples, and they came from the United States, Italy and Spain. T cells, B-cell-depleted T cells, or PBMCs supplied cDNA or gDNA.

The sequence was collected from a woman of 80 years or more with acute or convalescent COVID-19. Specimen: peripheral blood. The V and J genes are TRBV6-5 and TRBJ2-7, with 9 positions matching TRBD1. This chain's CDR3 is CASSRTGTGSYEQYF. As DNA, the CDR3 is TGTGCCAGCAGCCGAACCGGGACAGGGTCCTACGAGCAGTACTTC.